These 27 T cell receptor beta chains originate from one sample sequenced in a study of blood T cell repertoires in COVID-19. Libraries were prepared by immunoSEQ multiplex PCR; TCRdb keeps only in-frame clonotypes and omits some of them. The sample consists of approximately 230,000 clones, roughly 80% of them appearing once. Sequencing used peripheral blood. All receptors derive from a man aged 80 or over with acute or convalescent COVID-19.

The sample holds many counts of this clone. The chain links TRBV5-4 to TRBJ2-7; TRBD1 matches at 7 bases. V trimming: 4 bases; J trimming: 5 bases; junction bases outside the gene matches: 6. Germline V gene data show CDR1 as SGHNT and CDR2 as YYREEE (reference sequence). CDR3 length: 13 amino acids. CDR3 in DNA: TGTGCCAGCAGCATCTACAGGGGCCACGAGCAGTACTTC. This encodes CASSIYRGHEQYF.

The chain recombines TRBV2 with TRBJ1-4; D is undetermined. Trimming left V 0 bases short and J 12 bases short, with 20 bases between. CDR1 is SNHLY, CDR2 FYNNEI, per germline. There are 16 residues in the CDR3. DNA of the CDR3: TGTGCCAGCAGTGAAGCAGGGAGGAGGTTCTCGGAGGAACTGTTTTTT. Protein product: CASSEAGRRFSEELFF. The complete variable domain, with remaining parts taken from reference TRBV2 and TRBJ1-4, reads EPEVTQTPSHQVTQMGQEVILRCVPISNHLYFYWYRQILGQKVEFLVSFYNNEISEKSEIFDDQFSVERPDGSNFTLKIRSTKLEDSAMYFCASSEAGRRFSEELFFGSGTQLSVL.

The chain recombines TRBV27 with TRBJ1-3, with a tentative D call TRBD1 (6 bases). This CDR3 is 14 amino acids long. V lost 4 bases and J 7 bases, leaving 14 bases between the germline ends. Germline CDR1 and CDR2: MNHEY and SMNVEV (reference sequence). The DNA for the CDR3 is TGTGCCAGCAGTTCCTACAGGGAAGGGAACACCATATATTTT. Residues: CASSSYREGNTIYF.

The V gene is TRBV11-2, the J gene TRBJ2-1, with TRBD1 matching 7 bases. Germline values: CDR1 SGHAT, CDR2 FQNNGV. CDR3 length equals 16 residues. Trimming removed 7 bases from V and 5 bases from J; junction bases left unmatched: 14. In nucleotides, the CDR3 is TGTGCCAGCACCTCTTACGCGACAGGGAGCCACAATGAGCAGTTCTTC. This encodes CASTSYATGSHNEQFF.

This chain connects TRBV28 to TRBJ1-6; D unresolved. V shed 10 bases and J shed 12 bases, with 13 bases lying between them. Germline CDR1 MDHEN, CDR2 SYDVKM. The CDR3 covers 11 residues. This chain's CDR3 is CAISESLPLHF. The CDR3 DNA sequence: TGTGCCATCTCTGAGTCCCTACCCCTCCACTTT.

The chain carries TRBV6-5 and TRBJ1-5; 7 nucleotides align to TRBD1. V lost 5 bases, J lost 1 base, and 5 bases stayed unmatched. The length of the CDR3 is 15 residues. Germline V gives CDR1 MNHEY, CDR2 SVGAGI. The CDR3 DNA reads TGTGCCAGCAGTCGACAGGGCGGGAGCAATCAGCCCCAGCATTTT. It translates to CASSRQGGSNQPQHF.

The chain joins TRBV7-9 to TRBJ2-7, with TRBD2 identical over 13 bases. V dropped 4 bases and J dropped 3; count of bases not matched to a gene: 6. There are 16 residues in the CDR3. The germline CDR1 and CDR2 sequences are SEHNR and FQNEAQ (reference sequence). For the CDR3, the DNA is TGTGCCAGCAGCTCACAGGGACTAGCGGGAAGCTACGAGCAGTACTTC. Its protein product is CASSSQGLAGSYEQYF.

This sequence joins TRBV28 and TRBJ1-1; TRBD1 is a possible D gene (6 bases). This CDR3 is built from 13 residues. Germline CDR1 reads MDHEN; CDR2 reads SYDVKM. V was clipped by 7 bases and J by 5 bases, with 14 bases between them. CDR3 DNA sequence: TGTGCCAGCATGGGGGGCGGGAGGACTGAAGCTTTCTTT. This sequence encodes CASMGGGRTEAFF.

Only a few counts were recorded for this clone. The rearrangement links TRBV30 to TRBJ2-7, with D maybe TRBD2 (5 bases). V lost 4 bases and J lost 2, with 6 bases in between. This CDR3 region has 11 residues. CDR1 and CDR2 (germline): GTSNPN, SVGIG (reference sequence). Here the CDR3 reads CAWKAAYEQYF. CDR3 DNA: TGTGCCTGGAAAGCGGCCTACGAGCAGTACTTC.

The genes are TRBV3-1 (or the pseudogene TRBV3-2) and TRBJ2-3; D is possibly TRBD2 (5 bases). The V end was cut by 0 bases, the J end by 2 bases, with 12 bases between. CDR1 and CDR2 (germline): LGHDT, YNNKEL (reference sequence). The CDR3 is made up of 16 amino acids. CDR3 nucleotides: TGTGCCAGCAGCCAAGACGCCCTACTAGTCACAGATACGCAGTATTTT. Its translation: CASSQDALLVTDTQYF.

CDR3 in amino acids: CASSKPGQGYHEQFF. The CDR3 DNA reads as TGTGCCAGCAGCAAACCGGGACAGGGGTACCATGAGCAGTTCTTC. The rearrangement uses TRBV7-9 and TRBJ2-1, with 10 nucleotides matching TRBD1. With V trimmed by 5 bases and J by 8 bases, 9 bases remained unmatched. Germline-derived CDR1 and CDR2 are SEHNR and FQNEAQ (reference sequence). This CDR3 has 15 amino acids.

The chain employs TRBV19 and TRBJ1-1, with D unclear. Trimming took 3 bases from V and 4 from J, leaving 12 bases between them. This CDR3 is built from 14 residues. Germline CDR1 reads LNHDA; CDR2 reads SQIVND (reference sequence). CDR3 loop: CASSIHLGSTEAFF. In nucleotides, the CDR3 is TGTGCCAGTAGTATCCACCTGGGGAGCACTGAAGCTTTCTTT.

The chain has TRBV24-1 and TRBJ2-3; D remains ambiguous. Looked up from germline, CDR1 is KGHDR and CDR2 is SFDVKD. Trimming pared 3 bases from V and 3 bases from J, leaving 3 bases between. The CDR3 loop spans 12 amino acids. The CDR3 loop is CATSDATDTQYF. The CDR3 DNA sequence: TGTGCCACCAGTGATGCGACAGATACGCAGTATTTT.

The chain joins TRBV4-2 to TRBJ2-7; D not certain. V was clipped by 3 bases and J by 8 bases, with 20 bases between them. The germline V gene encodes CDR1 LGHNA and CDR2 YNFKEQ. The CDR3 is 15 amino acids. CDR3 DNA sequence: TGTGCCAGCAGCCATAGTCATACGCAACCTACGAAGCAGTACTTC. Translation gives CASSHSHTQPTKQYF.

The gene calls are TRBV5-4 and TRBJ1-2, with 8 bases identical to TRBD1. The CDR3 runs 13 residues. CDR1 is SGHNT and CDR2 is YYREEE in the germline V gene (reference sequence). Germline trimming cut 5 bases from V and 3 bases from J; bases unmatched to any gene: 3. Here the CDR3 DNA reads TGTGCCAGCAGTCCACAGGGGGACTATGGCTACACCTTC. Translation gives CASSPQGDYGYTF.

J is TRBJ2-2 and V is TRBV27; 7 positions match TRBD1. V trimming: 5 bases; J trimming: 7 bases; junction bases outside the gene matches: 7. Germline CDR1 and CDR2: MNHEY and SMNVEV (reference sequence). The CDR3 length is 14 residues. The CDR3 is CASSARQGGGELFF. For the CDR3, the DNA is TGTGCCAGCAGTGCCCGACAGGGCGGCGGGGAGCTGTTTTTT.

The CDR3 sequence is CATSDPGHPNTEAFF. In DNA form, the CDR3 reads TGTGCCACCAGTGACCCGGGACACCCTAACACTGAAGCTTTCTTT. The rearrangement uses TRBV24-1 and TRBJ1-1, with D possibly being TRBD1 (6 bases). Deletions cut 4 bases from V and 2 bases from J, with 13 bases between. Germline values: CDR1 KGHDR, CDR2 SFDVKD. This CDR3 is built from 15 residues.

This chain uses TRBV5-1 with TRBJ2-7; the match to TRBD1 covers 7 bases. Germline V gene data show CDR1 as SGHRS and CDR2 as YFSETQ. The junction had 2 bases not matched to a gene; V was cut back by 0 bases and J by 5 bases. The CDR3 is made up of 13 amino acids. The CDR3 reads CASSLARGNEQYF. CDR3 DNA sequence: TGCGCCAGCAGCTTGGCCAGGGGGAACGAGCAGTACTTC.

The chain has TRBV9 and TRBJ2-7; TRBD1 aligns across 9 bases. The trim removed 0 bases at V and 1 base at J, leaving 2 bases unmatched. Germline V lookup: CDR1 SGDLS, CDR2 YYNGEE. The length of the CDR3 is 15 residues. CDR3 DNA sequence: TGTGCCAGCAGCGTAGGAGGGACAGGGTCCTACGAGCAGTACTTC. Translation gives CASSVGGTGSYEQYF.

A remark on this clone: Other DNA variants within this sample encode the same CDR3. The chain carries TRBV19 and TRBJ2-4; D perhaps matches TRBD2 (6 bases). The CDR3 has 15 residues. Germline values: CDR1 LNHDA, CDR2 SQIVND (reference sequence). Trimming took 3 bases from V and 4 from J, leaving 13 bases between them. This CDR3 is CASSIGRREKNIQYF. In DNA form, the CDR3 reads TGTGCCAGTAGTATCGGTCGGAGGGAGAAAAACATTCAGTACTTC.

The chain combines TRBV21-1 with TRBJ2-2; TRBD1 reflects the table's D call only, with no check against the DNA. TRBV21-1 has pseudogene status. The CDR3 is made up of 17 amino acids. CDR3 coding DNA: TGTGCCAGCAGCATAGGGTCGACAGGGAAAGGGCCCGGGGAGCTGTTTTTT. As protein: CASSIGSTGKGPGELFF.

The chain recombines TRBV5-1 with TRBJ2-7; D possibly corresponds to TRBD2 (5 bases). In germline, CDR1 is SGHRS, CDR2 YFSETQ. Trimming removed 0 bases from V and 9 bases from J, with 13 bases in between. The CDR3 has 13 residues. The CDR3 sequence is CASSLAGEGMQYF. DNA for the CDR3: TGCGCCAGCAGCTTGGCCGGAGAGGGCATGCAGTACTTC.

The gene calls are TRBV28 and TRBJ1-6; possibly TRBD1 for D (5 bases). V was trimmed by 6 bases and J by 10 bases, leaving 16 bases between them. The CDR3 extends over 14 amino acids. CDR1 is MDHEN and CDR2 is SYDVKM in the germline V gene. The DNA for the CDR3 is TGTGCCAGCAGCCCCCCTAGGGGCTGGTCACCCCTCCACTTT. The encoded protein is CASSPPRGWSPLHF.

The chain recombines TRBV24-1 with TRBJ1-1; 7 bases are a match to TRBD1. V dropped 4 bases and J dropped 0; count of bases not matched to a gene: 7. CDR1 is KGHDR and CDR2 is SFDVKD in the germline V gene. The CDR3 is made up of 16 amino acids. As DNA, the CDR3 is TGTGCCACCAGTGACTCCTTGACAGGGATGAACACTGAAGCTTTCTTT. This codes for CATSDSLTGMNTEAFF.

CDR3 residues: CAIRPAGVNYGYTF. The CDR3 bases are TGTGCCATCAGGCCAGCCGGGGTCAACTATGGCTACACCTTC. The rearrangement joins TRBV10-3 to TRBJ1-2; no clear D gene. This CDR3 region has 14 residues. Germline values: CDR1 ENHRY, CDR2 SYGVKD. The V and J ends lost 6 bases and 2 bases respectively, with 13 bases between them.

This chain joins TRBV12-3 or TRBV12-4 and TRBJ1-6; TRBD1 matches at 8 bases. The CDR3 spans 13 residues. The ends lost 2 bases at V and 12 bases at J; junction bases unmatched: 3. CDR3 in amino acids: CASSLRRGQPLHF. The CDR3 bases are TGTGCCAGCAGTTTACGCAGGGGGCAACCCCTCCACTTT.

The chain combines TRBV19 with TRBJ1-1; D gene ambiguous. The CDR3 runs to 14 residues. V shed 6 bases and J shed 0 bases, with 11 bases lying between them. The V gene's germline CDR1 is LNHDA and CDR2 SQIVND (reference sequence). CDR3 residues: CASSKLIMNTEAFF. The CDR3 DNA follows: TGTGCCAGTAGCAAACTGATCATGAACACTGAAGCTTTCTTT.